This is a list of T cell receptor beta chains from one sample in a study of T-cell reconstitution after alpha-beta-depleted transplantation in children. MiXCR, run by TCRdb on the PCR reads, gives a single entry per CDR3 protein. Here the sample spans some 240,000 distinct CDR3 sequences, approximately 9.8% being singletons. The specimen was PBMCs from the stem cell graft donor, collected from the stem cell graft. Every receptor here comes from a human donor who donated a stem cell graft to a child with SCID. Each CDR3 is given with its conserved first and last residue. D genes are given only for firm matches. A clone size is listed for some rows: how often the clone was seen (once, few, many), or a class if it is expanded.

>many|NA|TRBV2|TRBJ2-3
CASTAGNTDTQYF
TGTGCCAGCACCGCGGGAAACACAGATACGCAGTATTTT
>NA|NA|TRBV28|TRBJ2-7
CASSLWSHGRAYEQYF
TGTGCCAGCAGTTTATGGTCCCACGGCAGGGCTTACGAGCAGTACTTC
>NA|NA|TRBV18|TRBJ1-2
CASSPTDSPSSNYGYTF
TGTGCCAGCTCACCAACAGACAGCCCCTCCTCGAACTATGGCTACACCTTC
>many|NA|TRBV12-3/TRBV12-4|TRBJ1-6
CASSFKGGGSPLHF
TGTGCCAGCAGTTTTAAGGGTGGTGGGTCACCCCTCCACTTT
>many|NA|TRBV7-3|TRBJ1-2
CASSFSRKDGYTF
TGTGCCAGCAGCTTCTCTAGGAAGGATGGCTACACCTTC
>NA|NA|TRBV30|TRBJ2-5
CAWSVLLQETQYF
TGTGCCTGGAGTGTTCTGTTACAAGAGACCCAGTACTTC
>many|NA|TRBV5-1|TRBJ1-4
CASSPTSNTNEKLFF
TGCGCCAGCAGCCCGACCTCAAACACCAATGAAAAACTGTTTTTT
>many|TRBD1|TRBV4-1|TRBJ2-1
CASSPGQGVPDRRGEQFF
TGCGCCAGCAGCCCTGGACAGGGGGTCCCTGACCGTCGGGGTGAGCAGTTCTTC
>many|NA|TRBV20-1|TRBJ2-3
CSARPLYDTQYF
TGCAGTGCTAGGCCGCTATACGATACGCAGTATTTT
>many|NA|TRBV27|TRBJ1-5
CASSPLGRGATNQPQHF
TGTGCCAGCAGTCCCCTCGGACGCGGCGCCACTAATCAGCCCCAGCATTTT
>NA|NA|TRBV9|TRBJ2-1
CASSPGAGWGIEQFF
TGTGCCAGCAGCCCTGGAGCAGGGTGGGGTATTGAGCAGTTCTTC
>few|NA|TRBV18|TRBJ2-7
CASSPQGHSYEQYF
TGTGCCAGCTCACCACAAGGACACTCCTACGAGCAGTACTTC
>many|NA|TRBV5-1|TRBJ2-5
CASQGQNQETQYF
TGCGCCAGTCAAGGACAAAACCAAGAGACCCAGTACTTC
>many|NA|TRBV3-1|TRBJ1-1
CASSQIGQPNTEAFF
TGTGCCAGCAGCCAAATTGGGCAGCCGAACACTGAAGCTTTCTTT
>few|NA|TRBV6-5|TRBJ1-2
CASSRGNYGYTF
TGTGCCAGCAGTAGGGGAAACTATGGCTACACCTTC
>NA|TRBD2|TRBV3-1|TRBJ2-3
CASSQGLAGGVRYTQYF
TGTGCCAGCAGCCAAGGACTAGCGGGGGGCGTCAGATACACGCAGTATTTT
>many|NA|TRBV27|TRBJ1-2
CASKSQSYGYTF
TGTGCCAGCAAGTCCCAGTCGTATGGCTACACCTTC
>NA|TRBD1|TRBV5-5|TRBJ1-5
CASSLQGTQPQHF
TGTGCCAGCAGCCTACAGGGGACTCAGCCCCAGCATTTT
>many|NA|TRBV3-1|TRBJ1-2
CASSQAAANYGYTF
TGTGCCAGCAGCCAAGCTGCCGCGAACTATGGCTACACCTTC
>few|NA|TRBV7-8|TRBJ1-2
CASSPGTTGPSNYGYTF
TGTGCCAGCAGCCCTGGGACGACAGGCCCGTCTAACTATGGCTACACCTTC
>few|NA|TRBV6-6|TRBJ2-7
CASSPQSYEQYF
TGTGCCAGCAGTCCCCAGTCCTACGAGCAGTACTTC
>many|TRBD2|TRBV20-1|TRBJ2-3
CSAISGGGTDTQYF
TGCAGTGCTATTAGCGGGGGGGGGACAGATACGCAGTATTTT
>many|TRBD1|TRBV19|TRBJ1-6
CASSATGGSSPLHF
TGTGCCAGTAGTGCCACAGGGGGTAGTTCACCCCTCCACTTT
>many|TRBD1|TRBV27|TRBJ2-2
CASRDRAYSTGELFF
TGTGCCAGCAGAGACAGGGCTTATAGCACCGGGGAGCTGTTTTTT
>many|NA|TRBV7-2|TRBJ1-1
CASSFADGISEAFF
TGTGCCAGCAGCTTTGCCGACGGGATCTCCGAAGCTTTCTTT
>many|TRBD1|TRBV18|TRBJ2-7
CASSPTHQGAAYEQYF
TGTGCCAGCTCACCGACTCATCAGGGGGCGGCGTACGAGCAGTACTTC
>many|NA|TRBV7-9|TRBJ2-3
CASSFLAADTQYF
TGTGCCAGCAGCTTCCTAGCAGCAGATACGCAGTATTTT
>many|NA|TRBV15|TRBJ1-4
CATSRGGTPNEKLFF
TGTGCCACCAGCAGAGGAGGGACACCTAATGAAAAACTGTTTTTT
>NA|TRBD1|TRBV18|TRBJ1-2
CASSPGRQGTYGYTF
TGTGCCAGCTCACCCGGTCGACAGGGCACCTATGGCTACACCTTC
>few|TRBD2|TRBV6-5|TRBJ2-1
CASSYPLAGGHNEQFF
TGTGCCAGCAGTTACCCACTAGCGGGGGGGCACAATGAGCAGTTCTTC
>many|TRBD2|TRBV20-1|TRBJ2-1
CSASLAGVYNEQFF
TGCAGTGCTAGCCTAGCGGGGGTCTACAATGAGCAGTTCTTC
>many|TRBD2|TRBV19|TRBJ2-1
CASSLAGESSYNEQFF
TGTGCCAGTAGCCTAGCGGGGGAAAGCTCCTACAATGAGCAGTTCTTC
>many|NA|TRBV2|TRBJ2-7
CASSDSQDVFYEQYF
TGTGCCAGCAGTGATTCCCAGGACGTATTCTACGAGCAGTACTTC
>many|NA|TRBV4-1|TRBJ1-5
CASSQDIGFAQPQHF
TGCGCCAGCAGCCAAGACATTGGCTTCGCGCAGCCCCAGCATTTT
>many|TRBD1|TRBV7-3|TRBJ1-2
CASSLLNAGTGRNYGYTF
TGTGCCAGCAGCTTACTCAACGCCGGGACAGGGAGGAACTATGGCTACACCTTC
>many|TRBD1|TRBV20-1|TRBJ1-2
CSAWTGIDGYTF
TGCAGTGCCTGGACAGGGATTGATGGCTACACCTTC
>few|NA|TRBV30|TRBJ1-5
CAWSRGGSNQPQHF
TGTGCCTGGAGCAGGGGAGGGAGCAATCAGCCCCAGCATTTT
>NA|TRBD1|TRBV5-5|TRBJ1-2
CASSLLLGGASNYGYTF
TGTGCCAGCAGCTTGTTGTTAGGGGGCGCCTCTAACTATGGCTACACCTTC
>many|NA|TRBV20-1|TRBJ2-7
CSASGSYEQYF
TGCAGTGCTAGCGGCTCCTACGAGCAGTACTTC
>many|NA|TRBV5-1|TRBJ2-1
CASSLVAAQSEQFF
TGCGCCAGCAGCTTGGTAGCGGCCCAGAGTGAGCAGTTCTTC
>many|NA|TRBV9|TRBJ1-4
CASSVEGTYYVGEKLFF
TGTGCCAGCAGCGTAGAGGGGACCTACTACGTCGGTGAAAAACTGTTTTTT
>NA|NA|TRBV5-1|TRBJ2-3
CASSARWGEHPSQAQYF
TGCGCCAGCAGCGCTAGGTGGGGGGAACACCCCTCACAGGCGCAGTATTTT
>many|TRBD2|TRBV7-8|TRBJ2-3
CASRQGLAGGSDTQYF
TGTGCCAGCAGACAGGGGCTAGCGGGGGGGAGCGATACGCAGTATTTT
>many|NA|TRBV6-2/TRBV6-3|TRBJ2-7
CAAGLAYEQYF
TGTGCCGCGGGGCTTGCCTACGAGCAGTACTTC
>many|TRBD1|TRBV20-1|TRBJ1-1
CSATPRAGGTEAFF
TGCAGTGCCACCCCAAGGGCAGGGGGCACTGAAGCTTTCTTT
>many|NA|TRBV9|TRBJ2-6
CASSVEKLRGTGANVLTF
TGTGCCAGCAGCGTAGAAAAGCTTCGAGGAACCGGGGCCAACGTCCTGACTTTC
>many|NA|TRBV20-1|TRBJ1-5
CSASTGWEGQPQHF
TGCAGTGCTAGCACAGGGTGGGAAGGTCAGCCCCAGCATTTT